These 15 T cell receptor beta chains were sequenced from one sample in a study of cytomegalovirus exposure and HLA in healthy donors. The PCR was carried out with 60 Vbeta primers and 13 Jbeta primers. Produced via immunoSEQ multiplex PCR; TCRdb's table is partial and in-frame only. The table has approximately 200,000 clones, nearly 80% seen once. Sample: PBMCs. All receptors derive from a man aged 18-30 years in good health and CMV-seronegative.

V and J are TRBV4-3 and TRBJ2-7; 9 nucleotides match TRBD1. V gave up 1 base and J gave up 5 bases; unmatched junction bases: 12. The CDR3 runs 17 residues. Germline CDR1 reads LGHNA; CDR2 reads YSLEER. This chain's CDR3 is CASSQASGGTGTHEQYF. The CDR3 nucleotides are TGCGCCAGCAGCCAAGCCTCGGGCGGGACAGGGACCCACGAGCAGTACTTC.

This clone was counted only a few times. This chain links TRBV6-5 with TRBJ2-7; perhaps TRBD2 as D (5 bases). V was cut by 0 bases and J by 7 bases, with 16 bases left in between. This CDR3 has 15 residues. CDR1 and CDR2 from the germline V gene are MNHEY and SVGAGI. As DNA, the CDR3 is TGTGCCAGCAGTTACTCAAATCGGAAGGGAGTGGAGCAGTACTTC. Protein: CASSYSNRKGVEQYF.

There are a few counts of this clone. The chain employs TRBV5-1 and TRBJ2-3; D might be TRBD1 (5 bases). Per germline, CDR1 SGHRS and CDR2 YFSETQ. Trimming took 1 base from V and 6 from J, leaving 15 bases between them. The CDR3 has 15 residues. This chain's CDR3 is CASSLNRMGSDTQYF. The CDR3 DNA reads as TGCGCCAGCAGCTTGAACAGGATGGGGTCGGATACGCAGTATTTT.

The chain uses TRBV7-9 and TRBJ1-1; D gene unclear. The germline V gene has CDR1 SEHNR and CDR2 FQNEAQ (reference sequence). The CDR3 is 15 amino acids. The V end was cut by 5 bases, the J end by 0 bases, with 13 bases between. CDR3 residues: CASSPGQYMNTEAFF. For the CDR3, the DNA is TGTGCCAGCAGCCCTGGGCAGTACATGAACACTGAAGCTTTCTTT.

The chain carries TRBV7-2 and TRBJ1-2; 7 positions match TRBD1. Losses at the gene ends were 1 base for V and 5 bases for J; bases not matched to a gene: 7. CDR3 size: 15 residues. CDR1 is SGHTA, CDR2 FQGNSA, per germline. CDR3 loop: CASSLGSTGTYGYTF. The CDR3 region has the DNA TGTGCCAGCAGCTTAGGGTCGACAGGGACTTATGGCTACACCTTC.

The chain recombines TRBV7-9 with TRBJ1-5; 10 bases line up with TRBD1. With V trimmed by 5 bases and J by 1 base, 11 bases remained unmatched. The CDR3 loop spans 18 amino acids. Germline CDR1 reads SEHNR; CDR2 reads FQNEAQ (reference sequence). The CDR3 here is CASSLGTGVFESNQPQHF. DNA of the CDR3: TGTGCCAGCAGCCTCGGGACAGGGGTTTTCGAGAGCAATCAGCCCCAGCATTTT.

This chain joins TRBV10-2 and TRBJ2-5; TRBD2 aligns across 16 bases. The ends lost 4 bases at V and 2 bases at J; junction bases unmatched: 4. The germline CDR1 and CDR2 sequences are WSHSY and SAAADI. This CDR3 has 17 residues. The CDR3 protein is CASSAPGLAGGQETQYF. CDR3 nucleotide sequence: TGCGCCAGCAGTGCCCCGGGACTAGCGGGGGGGCAAGAGACCCAGTACTTC.

Turning to this clone: The sample has other DNA sequences that encode this CDR3 too. This chain joins TRBV9 and TRBJ2-5, with 7 bases matching TRBD1. Trimming took 1 base from V and 1 from J; bases not matched to a gene: 1. CDR1 and CDR2 (germline): SGDLS, YYNGEE. This CDR3 is built from 14 residues. In nucleotides, the CDR3 is TGTGCCAGCAGCGTAAGGGACAGCCAAGAGACCCAGTACTTC. This gives the protein CASSVRDSQETQYF.

The chain carries TRBV11-2 and TRBJ2-1, with TRBD2 matching 10 bases. The V and J ends lost 3 bases and 4 bases, in that order; junction bases with no gene match: 9. The CDR3 runs 17 residues. Germline lookup yields CDR1 SGHAT and CDR2 FQNNGV. CDR3 bases: TGTGCCAGCAGCTTGGCGACTAGCGGGCACCCTTACAATGAGCAGTTCTTC. This translates into CASSLATSGHPYNEQFF.

This chain uses TRBV13 with TRBJ2-1; 11 bases are a match to TRBD2. The V gene end was trimmed by 5 bases and the J gene end by 7 bases; junction bases not matched to a gene: 10. CDR1 is PRHDT, CDR2 FYEKMQ, per germline (reference sequence). CDR3 length equals 16 residues. As DNA, the CDR3 is TGTGCCAGCAGCGAAACGACTAGCGGGACGGGAAATGAGCAGTTCTTC. Amino acids: CASSETTSGTGNEQFF.

The chain recombines TRBV29-1 with TRBJ2-6; D gene ambiguous. This CDR3 has 13 residues. The germline V gene has CDR1 SQVTM and CDR2 ANQGSEA. Trimming cost V 4 bases and J 0 bases, with 4 bases left between them. CDR3 DNA: TGCAGCGTTGCTACCTCTGGGGCCAACGTCCTGACTTTC. It specifies CSVATSGANVLTF.

V and J are TRBV5-6 and TRBJ2-7, with 8 bases fitting TRBD1. The CDR3 sequence is 15 residues long. CDR1 and CDR2 from the germline V gene are SGHDT and YYEEEE. J lost 4 bases, V lost 0 bases, and 6 bases had no gene match. The CDR3 sequence: CASSLDRGEIYEQYF. DNA for the CDR3: TGTGCCAGCAGCTTGGACAGGGGGGAAATATACGAGCAGTACTTC.

The rearrangement joins TRBV11-3 to TRBJ1-1; a possible D gene is TRBD1 (5 bases). Germline loops: CDR1 SGHNT, CDR2 YENEEA. The ends were cut back, 0 bases at V and 6 bases at J, with 14 bases in the middle. The CDR3 is 15 amino acids. The CDR3: CASSLEQTGTAEAFF. CDR3 DNA sequence: TGTGCCAGCAGCTTAGAGCAAACAGGTACTGCTGAAGCTTTCTTT.

This sequence joins TRBV5-5 and TRBJ1-4; D remains unclear. V lost 0 bases and J lost 6, with 9 bases in between. The CDR3 totals 14 residues. Germline-derived CDR1 and CDR2 are SGHKS and YYEKEE (reference sequence). CDR3 protein: CASSLGGSDEKLFF. DNA of the CDR3: TGTGCCAGCAGCTTGGGTGGCAGTGATGAAAAACTGTTTTTT.

This chain uses TRBV28 with TRBJ2-7; D not resolved. Per the germline V gene, CDR1 is MDHEN and CDR2 is SYDVKM. Trimming took off 7 bases at V and 0 bases at J, with 10 bases between the two ends. The CDR3 runs to 13 residues. This CDR3 reads CASTLPSSYEQYF. The CDR3 DNA sequence: TGTGCCAGCACTCTACCAAGCTCCTACGAGCAGTACTTC.